This is a list of T cell receptor beta chains from one sample in a study of identical twins. MiXCR, applied by TCRdb to the 5' RACE reads, yields one record per CDR3 protein. The repertoire consists of about 660,000 distinct CDR3 sequences, with 8.6% occurring once and the leading ten covering around 0.95%. The same specimen was also included in a second study, on yellow fever vaccine responses in identical twins.

Sequenced input: PBMCs. The receptors here all came from a young woman in good health. Both conserved end residues are part of each CDR3. The D gene is left open where the match is weak. Rows give clone size only sometimes, using once, few, many, or a class for an expanded clone.

J gene	D gene	V gene	clone size	CDR3 DNA	CDR3 protein
TRBJ2-1	TRBD2	TRBV29-1	few	TGCAGCGTTGTGGCTTTGAGAGGGACTACCCCCTACAATGAGCAGTTCTTC	CSVVALRGTTPYNEQFF
TRBJ2-6	.	TRBV21-1	few	TGTGCCAGCAGCACCGGGACAGGGTTTAGTGCGGGGAACTCTGGGGCCAACGTCCTGACTTTC	CASSTGTGFSAGNSGANVLTF
TRBJ2-3	TRBD2	TRBV28	.	TGTGCCAGCAGTTCCCTACTAGCGGGAGCCCTCACAGATACGCAGTATTTT	CASSSLLAGALTDTQYF
TRBJ2-7	TRBD1	TRBV11-2	few	TGTGCCAGCAATAGCCGGGACAGGGGTAGCGAGCAGTACTTC	CASNSRDRGSEQYF
TRBJ2-2	TRBD2	TRBV4-3	many	TGCGCCAGCAGCCAAGCGTCGCTAGCGGCAAACACCGGGGAGCTGTTTTTT	CASSQASLAANTGELFF
TRBJ2-7	TRBD1	TRBV20-1	few	TGCAGTGCTAGGAGGGACAGGGGCGACGAGCAGTACTTC	CSARRDRGDEQYF
TRBJ2-1	.	TRBV29-1	many	TGCAGCGTTGAAGATCGGTCAACCGGGGGTAGGGGGCAGTTCTTC	CSVEDRSTGGRGQFF
TRBJ1-5	.	TRBV12-3/TRBV12-4	many	TGTGCCAGCAACCAGGGCGGGGGCAGCAATCAGCCCCAGCATTTT	CASNQGGGSNQPQHF
TRBJ2-7	.	TRBV28	many	TGTGCCAGCAGTTTACCGGGTAGCTCCTACGAGCAGTACTTC	CASSLPGSSYEQYF
TRBJ2-7	.	TRBV6-2/TRBV6-3	.	TGTGCCAGCAGTTACTCCCCCGAGCTCCCCTACGAGCAGTACTTC	CASSYSPELPYEQYF
TRBJ2-3	TRBD2	TRBV20-1	few	TGCAGTGCTAGAGCCCTGGGACTAGCGGGAACAGATACGCAGTATTTT	CSARALGLAGTDTQYF
TRBJ2-3	TRBD2	TRBV27	many	TGTGCCAGCAGTTCCTCTAGCGGGGGGTACACAGATACGCAGTATTTT	CASSSSSGGYTDTQYF
TRBJ2-5	TRBD1	TRBV5-1	many	TGCGCCAGCTCCCCCTCCGGACAGGGTCAAGAGACCCAGTACTTC	CASSPSGQGQETQYF
TRBJ2-2	TRBD1	TRBV6-4	few	TGTGCCAGCAGCACACAGGGGACCACCGGGGAGCTGTTTTTT	CASSTQGTTGELFF
TRBJ2-7	.	TRBV12-3/TRBV12-4	.	TGTGCCAGCAGTCAAATGATGGCGGCCTACGAGCAGTACTTC	CASSQMMAAYEQYF
TRBJ2-3	TRBD2	TRAV9-2	.	TGTGCCTTCAGTTCCACCCCTAAGACTAGCGGGGGCCCCAGGGATACGCAGTATTTT	CAFSSTPKTSGGPRDTQYF
TRBJ2-1	TRBD2	TRBV4-2	few	TGTGCCAGCACCCAAAACCGGGGGGACAATGAGCAGTTCTTC	CASTQNRGDNEQFF
TRBJ2-3	.	TRBV6-2/TRBV6-3	.	TGTGCCAGCAGTTACGAGGAGGGCCGTAAGTATTTT	CASSYEEGRKYF
TRBJ2-7	.	TRBV28	.	TGTGCCAGCAGTGATCAGGGCAAACCCAACTACGAGCAGTACTTC	CASSDQGKPNYEQYF
TRBJ2-1	TRBD2	TRBV3-1	.	TGTGCCAGCAGCCAAGAGAGGGGACTAGGCTACAATGAGCAGTTCTTC	CASSQERGLGYNEQFF
TRBJ2-1	TRBD2	TRBV6-1	.	TGTGCCAGCTGCCCCAGCGGGAGCTATGAGCAGTTCTTC	CASCPSGSYEQFF
TRBJ2-1	TRBD2	TRBV5-1	many	TGCGCCAGCAGCCCGGACCGAGGGACTAGCGGGAGAAGGAATGAGCAGTTCTTC	CASSPDRGTSGRRNEQFF
TRBJ1-5	.	TRBV12-3/TRBV12-4	.	TGTGCCAGCAGCCACGACAGAAGCAATCAGCCCCAGCATTTT	CASSHDRSNQPQHF
TRBJ2-5	.	TRBV7-8	few	TGTGCCAGCAGCTTAGCCGCCGGGACACAGCAAGAGACCCAGTACTTC	CASSLAAGTQQETQYF
TRBJ1-1	TRBD1	TRBV14	few	TGTGCCACGACAGGGAAGGTCGTGGGGGACACTGAAGCTTTCTTT	CATTGKVVGDTEAFF
TRBJ2-5	.	TRBV14	.	TGTGCCAGCAGCCAAGGCGAGGTGTCAGGAGAGACCCAGTACTTC	CASSQGEVSGETQYF
TRBJ2-5	.	TRBV29-1	.	TGCAGCGCTCGGGACGGAGAACAAGAGACCCAGTACTTC	CSARDGEQETQYF
TRBJ1-2	.	TRBV27	few	TGTGCCAGCAGTCCCCCTGGAGGATACTATGGCTACACCTTC	CASSPPGGYYGYTF
TRBJ2-7	.	TRBV6-7	few	TGTGCCAGCAGTCCCGCGTACCCCGGCTACGAGCAGTACTTC	CASSPAYPGYEQYF
TRBJ2-2	.	TRBV12-3/TRBV12-4	.	TGTGCCAGCAGTTTACAAGGCTGGATCGGGGAGCTGTTTTTT	CASSLQGWIGELFF
TRBJ2-3	TRBD2	TRBV5-1	many	TGCGCCAGCAGCTTGGCGGGGGGGCCAACAGATACGCAGTATTTT	CASSLAGGPTDTQYF
TRBJ2-4	TRBD1	TRBV6-1	.	TGTGCCAGCAACTCCCCGGACAGGGGGTTGGAAACCCAGAAAAACATTCAGTACTTC	CASNSPDRGLETQKNIQYF
TRBJ2-5	.	TRBV7-3	.	TGTGCCAGCGGCCTGGGAAGGCAAGAGACCCAGTACTTC	CASGLGRQETQYF
TRBJ2-7	.	TRBV12-3/TRBV12-4	many	TGTGCCAGCAGTCCCTGGGCGGGGTACGAGCAGTACTTC	CASSPWAGYEQYF
TRBJ2-1	TRBD2	TRBV7-2	.	TGTGCCAGCATCCAGTGGCAGCGGGAAGCCCGAGGGGATGAGCAGTTCTTC	CASIQWQREARGDEQFF
TRBJ2-3	TRBD2	TRBV27	.	TGTGCCAGCAGTTTACGGTGGGGGGGTAGCACAGATACGCAGTATTTT	CASSLRWGGSTDTQYF
TRBJ2-6	.	TRBV20-1	many	TGCAGTGCTAGTGAATTTTCCGGGGCCAACGTCCTGACTTTC	CSASEFSGANVLTF
TRBJ2-1	TRBD2	TRBV7-2	.	TGTGCCAGCAGCTTAGCGCCGGGCCTCAAAGCGGGAAAGGAGGGGAATGAGCAGTTCTTC	CASSLAPGLKAGKEGNEQFF
TRBJ2-3	.	TRBV27	.	TGTGCCAGCAGCGGGGAGTTCATTGAGACTCTCCCTAGCACAGATACGCAGTATTTT	CASSGEFIETLPSTDTQYF
TRBJ2-7	.	TRBV18	.	TGTGCCAGCTCACCAGGACAGAGCATCTCCTACGAGCAGTACTTC	CASSPGQSISYEQYF
TRBJ2-3	TRBD1	TRBV7-7	.	TGTGCTAGCAGTCCCGGGACAGGGGAAACAGATACGCAGTATTTT	CASSPGTGETDTQYF
TRBJ2-7	.	TRBV7-3	few	TGTGCCAGCAGCTCCGGGCCCGTCTTGGAGCAGTACTTC	CASSSGPVLEQYF
TRBJ2-1	TRBD2	TRBV14	few	TGTGCCAGCAGCCAAGTAGCGGGGGGGATTAGGGATGAGCAGTTCTTC	CASSQVAGGIRDEQFF
TRBJ1-2	TRBD1	TRBV12-3/TRBV12-4	.	TGTGCCAGCAACCCGGACAGGGCTCACTATGGCTACACCTTC	CASNPDRAHYGYTF
TRBJ2-3	TRBD2	TRBV7-2	.	TGTGCCAGCACCCGGCTAGCGGCTAGCACAGATACGCAGTATTTT	CASTRLAASTDTQYF
TRBJ2-2	.	TRBV29-1	many	TGCAGCGTTGGACACGCCACCGGGGAGCTGTTTTTT	CSVGHATGELFF
TRBJ2-7	.	TRBV21-1	few	TGTGCCAGCAGCAAAGCTGGACAGGGGATAATCTACGAGCAGTACTTC	CASSKAGQGIIYEQYF
TRBJ1-6	TRBD1	TRBV7-2	few	TGTGCCAGCAGCACAAGGACAGGGAATTCACCCCTCCACTTT	CASSTRTGNSPLHF
TRBJ2-3	.	TRBV25-1	many	TGTGCCAGCAGTGGTGGTGATACGCAGTATTTT	CASSGGDTQYF
TRBJ2-3	.	TRBV28	.	TGTGCCAGCAAATCCACAGGGTCTTCCACAGATACGCAGTATTTT	CASKSTGSSTDTQYF
TRBJ1-6	.	TRBV15	.	TGTGCCACCAGCAGGGGAGGACAGAGAAATTCACCCCTCCACTTT	CATSRGGQRNSPLHF